The next 22 T cell receptor beta chains were all read from a single sample in a study of regulatory T cells in long-lasting Graves disease. Time point indicated: persistent/refractory GD, antithyroid drugs over 5 years with positive TRAb. PBMC-derived RNA was used for the TCR library. Arm-PCR with iRepertoire HTBI primers amplified the CDR3 regions for these TCR beta libraries. MiXCR was run by TCRdb on the multiplex PCR reads, yielding one entry per CDR3 protein. In the table there are 310,000 or so distinct CDR3 sequences, around a fifth of which are singletons. This sample comprised peripheral blood mononuclear cells (PBMCs), obtained when the disease was refractory, from a patient treated with antithyroid drugs. The source is a female donor with Graves disease.

This clonotype was detected ten times or more. The rearrangement uses TRBV7-9 and TRBJ2-7; 9 bases match TRBD1. V lost 1 base and J lost 5; bases outside the gene matches: 6. Looked up from germline, CDR1 is SEHNR and CDR2 is FQNEAQ (reference sequence). This CDR3 has 15 residues. The DNA of the CDR3 is TGTGCCAGCAGCTTAGTGATGGGACAGGGAAACGAGCAGTACTTC. It translates to CASSLVMGQGNEQYF.

This clonotype has ten or more counts. V usage is TRBV12-3 or TRBV12-4 and J usage is TRBJ2-2; 9 bases agree with TRBD1. V shed 5 bases and J 0 bases; nucleotides not matched to a gene: 7. CDR3 length: 17 amino acids. The CDR3 reads CASSPPDRGANTGELFF. The CDR3 DNA is TGTGCCAGCAGTCCGCCGGACAGGGGCGCGAACACCGGGGAGCTGTTTTTT.

This chain's CDR3 is CASSSLLGGGEPQHF. DNA for the CDR3: TGTGCCAGCAGTTCACTATTGGGAGGGGGCGAGCCCCAGCATTTT. V usage is TRBV6-2 or TRBV6-3 and J usage is TRBJ1-5; TRBD1 aligns across 7 bases. After removal of 4 bases from V and 8 bases from J, the junction contained 11 bases not matched to a gene. Germline CDR1 reads MNHEY; CDR2 reads SVGEGT. The CDR3 covers 15 residues.

This clonotype was seen only a few times. V and J are TRBV5-1 and TRBJ1-6, with D tentatively TRBD1 (5 bases). CDR3 length equals 13 residues. V lost 7 bases and J 8 bases, leaving 13 bases between the germline ends. CDR1 is SGHRS, CDR2 YFSETQ, per germline. The CDR3 sequence: CASRGDLDSPLHF. The CDR3 DNA sequence: TGCGCCAGCCGAGGGGACTTGGATTCACCCCTCCACTTT. Together with reference TRBV5-1 and TRBJ1-6, the CDR3 gives the full variable domain: KAGVTQTPRYLIKTRGQQVTLSCSPISGHRSVSWYQQTPGQGLQFLFEYFSETQRNKGNFPGRFSGRQFSNSRSEMNVSTLELGDSALYLCASRGDLDSPLHFGNGTRLTVT.

The sample holds a few counts of this clonotype. The CDR3 reads CASSFGKRVEEQYF. The CDR3 DNA is TGTGCCAGCAGTTTTGGTAAGCGGGTGGAGGAGCAGTACTTC. The chain combines TRBV28 with TRBJ2-7; D may be TRBD2 (6 bases). Deletions cut 3 bases from V and 7 bases from J, with 16 bases between. The CDR3 sequence is 14 residues long. Germline V gene sequence: CDR1 MDHEN, CDR2 SYDVKM.

This rearrangement joins TRBV7-2 to TRBJ2-1; D perhaps matches TRBD1 (6 bases). The length of the CDR3 is 15 residues. V was pared by 0 bases and J by 7 bases, with 13 bases between. From germline, CDR1 is SGHTA and CDR2 FQGNSA. The CDR3 is CASSLAGAVGNEQFF. The CDR3 coding sequence is TGTGCCAGCAGCTTAGCGGGGGCGGTAGGGAATGAGCAGTTCTTC.

This clonotype came up many times. The V call is TRBV6-1, the J call TRBJ1-2; 7 nucleotides agree with TRBD1. The ends lost 6 bases at V and 7 bases at J; junction bases unmatched: 14. Germline loops: CDR1 MNHNS, CDR2 SASEGT. This CDR3 is built from 15 residues. The CDR3 spells CASRDRDSYGPGYTF. As DNA, the CDR3 is TGTGCCAGCAGAGACCGGGACAGCTATGGCCCTGGCTACACCTTC.

A few counts support this clonotype. The chain carries TRBV7-2 and TRBJ2-5; 8 bases map to TRBD2. The ends lost 5 bases at V and 5 bases at J; junction bases unmatched: 10. The germline CDR1 and CDR2 sequences are SGHTA and FQGNSA. The CDR3 length is 15 residues. This chain's CDR3 is CASSLQAGAGETQYF. The DNA of the CDR3 is TGTGCCAGCAGCCTCCAAGCGGGAGCAGGGGAGACCCAGTACTTC.

This clonotype has at least ten counts. CDR3 nucleotides: TGTGCCAGCAGTTTATACGTGGTAGGGGGACGCCCTGAAGAGACCCAGTACTTC. It specifies CASSLYVVGGRPEETQYF. V and J are TRBV28 and TRBJ2-5, with D possibly TRBD1 on 6 matching bases. V lost 1 base to trimming and J lost 3 bases, with 21 bases between them. Looked up from germline, CDR1 is MDHEN and CDR2 is SYDVKM. The CDR3 contains 18 residues.

This chain uses TRBV28 with TRBJ2-1; 8 bases line up with TRBD2. Trimming cost V 7 bases and J 7 bases; bases outside gene matches: 9. CDR3 size: 14 residues. The V gene's germline CDR1 is MDHEN and CDR2 SYDVKM. The CDR3 reads CASTKREYWNEQFF. CDR3 in DNA: TGTGCCAGCACCAAGCGGGAGTATTGGAATGAGCAGTTCTTC.

This clonotype was picked up many times. This chain joins TRBV27 and TRBJ2-7; 14 bases map to TRBD2. J was trimmed by 3 bases and V by 5 bases; bases with no gene match: 15. The CDR3 is made up of 19 amino acids. CDR1 is MNHEY, CDR2 SMNVEV, per germline (reference sequence). For the CDR3, the DNA is TGTGCCAGCAGTCCACCCTCGGGACTAGCGGGAGAGCTTATCTACGAGCAGTACTTC. Its translation: CASSPPSGLAGELIYEQYF.

The chain couples TRBV10-2 to TRBJ2-2, with 12 nucleotides matching TRBD2. Germline assignment: CDR1 WSHSY and CDR2 SAAADI. There are 16 residues in the CDR3. V trimming: 8 bases; J trimming: 0 bases; junction bases outside the gene matches: 4. The CDR3: CASVTSGRANTGELFF. For the CDR3, the DNA is TGCGCCAGCGTGACTAGCGGGAGAGCGAACACCGGGGAGCTGTTTTTT.

About this clonotype itself: The missing conserved phenylalanine or tryptophan at the end of this CDR3 makes a read error likely. The rearrangement links TRBV19 to TRBJ1-1; D possibly corresponds to TRBD1 (5 bases). Trimming stripped 5 bases from V and 7 bases from J, with 14 bases between. This CDR3 is built from 13 residues. Germline V gene sequence: CDR1 LNHDA, CDR2 SQIVND (reference sequence). CDR3 region: CASSQGSQGEAFL. DNA of the CDR3: TGTGCCAGTAGTCAGGGATCCCAGGGTGAAGCTTTCCTT.

The sample holds many counts of this clonotype. The chain combines TRBV24-1 with TRBJ2-7, with 10 bases matching TRBD1. V shed 5 bases and J 10 bases; nucleotides not matched to a gene: 4. The CDR3 spans 12 residues. Looked up from germline, CDR1 is KGHDR and CDR2 is SFDVKD. For the CDR3, the DNA is TGTGCCACCAGTGTGACAGGGGGCCAACAGTACTTC. Translation gives CATSVTGGQQYF.

V usage is TRBV27 and J usage is TRBJ2-3; D ambiguous. Germline CDR1 is MNHEY and CDR2 is SMNVEV (reference sequence). With 8 bases removed from V and 2 bases from J, the gap between germline ends came to 11 bases. The CDR3 consists of 13 residues. CDR3 nucleotide sequence: TGTGCCAGCCAGTTATGGCCCACAGATACGCAGTATTTT. This encodes CASQLWPTDTQYF.

The V and J genes are TRBV7-9 and TRBJ2-2; D unresolved. Deletions cut 5 bases from V and 6 bases from J, with 10 bases between. CDR1 SEHNR and CDR2 FQNEAQ come from the germline V gene (reference sequence). CDR3 size: 13 residues. CDR3 sequence reads: CASSPPLAGELFF. CDR3 nucleotide sequence: TGTGCCAGCAGCCCCCCACTTGCCGGGGAGCTGTTTTTT.

Turning to this clonotype: This likely reflects a read error, since a far larger clone is one base away. The rearrangement links TRBV12-3 or TRBV12-4 to TRBJ2-2; D is perhaps TRBD2 (6 bases). The CDR3 sequence is 15 residues long. The CDR3 loop reads CASSEAWQNTGGLFF. The DNA for the CDR3 is TGTGCCAGCAGTGAAGCTTGGCAGAACACCGGGGGGCTGTTTTTT.

This clonotype was observed many times. The chain carries TRBV7-2 and TRBJ2-5, with a tentative D call TRBD2 (5 bases). CDR1 SGHTA and CDR2 FQGNSA come from the germline V gene. This CDR3 has 12 residues. Deletions cut 2 bases from V and 5 bases from J, with 6 bases between. The CDR3 sequence: CASSLWRETQYF. CDR3 sequence (DNA): TGTGCCAGCAGCTTATGGAGGGAGACCCAGTACTTC. Variable domain in full (rest from reference TRBV7-2 and TRBJ2-5): GAGVSQSPSNKVTEKGKDVELRCDPISGHTALYWYRQSLGQGLEFLIYFQGNSAPDKSGLPSDRFSAERTGGSVSTLTIQRTQQEDSAVYLCASSLWRETQYFGPGTRLLVL.

This clonotype was seen ten or more times. This chain joins TRBV10-3 and TRBJ1-1; D call uncertain. V dropped 9 bases and J dropped 0 bases, with 11 bases sitting between them. This CDR3 spans 13 amino acids. Germline CDR1 reads ENHRY; CDR2 reads SYGVKD. The CDR3 coding sequence is TGTGCCATACGAGGTAGTTTGAACACTGAAGCTTTCTTT. It is translated as CAIRGSLNTEAFF.

The gene calls are TRBV27 and TRBJ2-5; no clear D gene. This CDR3 is 14 amino acids long. Germline V gives CDR1 MNHEY, CDR2 SMNVEV (reference sequence). V was cut by 6 bases and J by 3 bases, with 14 bases left in between. The DNA for the CDR3 is TGTGCCAGCAGCGCGAGGACGGCGGAAGAGACCCAGTACTTC. Amino acid sequence: CASSARTAEETQYF.

This clonotype was seen more than once but under ten times. The rearrangement links TRBV29-1 to TRBJ2-2; D not resolved. This CDR3 comprises 10 residues. V shed 3 bases and J shed 7 bases, with 3 bases lying between them. CDR1 and CDR2 from the germline V gene are SQVTM and ANQGSEA. The CDR3 protein is CSVEDGELFF. The CDR3 bases are TGCAGCGTTGAGGACGGGGAGCTGTTTTTT.

The table lists this clonotype with a few counts. The J gene is TRBJ1-3, the V gene TRBV12-3 or TRBV12-4; D may be TRBD1 (6 bases). V gave up 5 bases and J gave up 1 base, with 12 bases separating them. This CDR3 has 15 residues. CDR3 loop: CASSIDRRSGNTIYF. In nucleotides, the CDR3 is TGTGCCAGCAGTATAGACAGGCGATCTGGAAACACCATATATTTT.